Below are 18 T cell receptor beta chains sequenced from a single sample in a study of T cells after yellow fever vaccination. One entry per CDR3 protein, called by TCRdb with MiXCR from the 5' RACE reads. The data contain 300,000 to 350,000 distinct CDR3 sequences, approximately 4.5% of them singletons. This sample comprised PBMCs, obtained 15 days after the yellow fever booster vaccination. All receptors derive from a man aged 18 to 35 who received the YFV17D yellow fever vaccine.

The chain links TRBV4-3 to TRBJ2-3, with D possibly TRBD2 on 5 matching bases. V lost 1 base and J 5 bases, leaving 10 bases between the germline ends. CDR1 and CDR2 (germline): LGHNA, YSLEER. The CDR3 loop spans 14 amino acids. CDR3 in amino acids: CASSQVGSEDTQYF. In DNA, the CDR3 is TGCGCCAGCAGCCAAGTCGGTAGCGAAGATACGCAGTATTTT.

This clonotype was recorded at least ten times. CDR3 nucleotides: TGCAGTGCTAGCGTGTTTAGAGGCAGGAGGGACATTCAGTACTTC. Its translation: CSASVFRGRRDIQYF. The V call is TRBV20-1, the J call TRBJ2-4, with D maybe TRBD2 (6 bases). Trimming removed 3 bases from V and 8 bases from J, with 20 bases in between. Per the germline V gene, CDR1 is DFQATT and CDR2 is SNEGSKA (reference sequence). This CDR3 spans 15 amino acids.

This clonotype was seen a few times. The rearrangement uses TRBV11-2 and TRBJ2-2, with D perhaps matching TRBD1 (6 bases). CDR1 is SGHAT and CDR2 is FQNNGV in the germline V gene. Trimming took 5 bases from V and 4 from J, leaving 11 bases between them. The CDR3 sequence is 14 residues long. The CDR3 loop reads CASSPTGITGELFF. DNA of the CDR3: TGTGCCAGCAGCCCTACAGGGATCACCGGGGAGCTGTTTTTT.

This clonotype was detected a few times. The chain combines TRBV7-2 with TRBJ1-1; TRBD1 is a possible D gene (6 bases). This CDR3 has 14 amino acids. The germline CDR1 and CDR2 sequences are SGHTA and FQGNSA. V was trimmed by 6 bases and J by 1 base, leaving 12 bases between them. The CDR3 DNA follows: TGTGCCAGCAGGCGCGGACAGACGAACACTGAAGCTTTCTTT. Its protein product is CASRRGQTNTEAFF.

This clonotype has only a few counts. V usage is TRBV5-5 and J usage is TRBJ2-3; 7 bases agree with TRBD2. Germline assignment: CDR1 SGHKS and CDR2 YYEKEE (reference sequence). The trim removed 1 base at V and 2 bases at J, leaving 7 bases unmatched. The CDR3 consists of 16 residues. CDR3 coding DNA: TGTGCCAGCAGCTTGACGACGGGGGGTTCCACAGATACGCAGTATTTT. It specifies CASSLTTGGSTDTQYF.

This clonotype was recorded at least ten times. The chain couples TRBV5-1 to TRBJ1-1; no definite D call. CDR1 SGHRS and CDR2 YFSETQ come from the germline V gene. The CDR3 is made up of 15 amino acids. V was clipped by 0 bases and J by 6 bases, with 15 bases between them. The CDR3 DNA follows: TGCGCCAGCAGCTTGGATGAGCGAGGACTCTCTGAAGCTTTCTTT. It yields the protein CASSLDERGLSEAFF.

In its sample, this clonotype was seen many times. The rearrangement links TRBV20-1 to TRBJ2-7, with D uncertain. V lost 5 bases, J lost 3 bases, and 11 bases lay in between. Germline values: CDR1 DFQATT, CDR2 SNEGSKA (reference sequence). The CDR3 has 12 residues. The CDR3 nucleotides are TGCAGTGCTCACTATTCTCTCTACGAGCAGTACTTC. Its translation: CSAHYSLYEQYF.

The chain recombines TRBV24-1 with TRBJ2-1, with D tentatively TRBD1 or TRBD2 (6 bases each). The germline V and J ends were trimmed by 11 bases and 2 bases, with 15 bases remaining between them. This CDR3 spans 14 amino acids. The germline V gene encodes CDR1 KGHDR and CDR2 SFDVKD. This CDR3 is CASARGVTYNEQFF. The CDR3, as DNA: TGTGCCAGTGCTAGGGGGGTCACCTACAATGAGCAGTTCTTC.

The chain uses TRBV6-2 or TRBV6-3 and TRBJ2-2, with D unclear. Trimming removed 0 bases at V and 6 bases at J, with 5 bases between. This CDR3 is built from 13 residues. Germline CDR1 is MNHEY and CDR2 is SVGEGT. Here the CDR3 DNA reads TGTGCCAGCAGTTACTCCCCATCCGGGGAGCTGTTTTTT. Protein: CASSYSPSGELFF.

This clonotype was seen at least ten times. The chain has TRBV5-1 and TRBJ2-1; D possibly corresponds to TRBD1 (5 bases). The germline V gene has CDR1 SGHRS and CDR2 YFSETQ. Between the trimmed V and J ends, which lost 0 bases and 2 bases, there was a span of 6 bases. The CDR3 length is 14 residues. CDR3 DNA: TGCGCCAGCAGCTTGGCGACAGCCTACAATGAGCAGTTCTTC. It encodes CASSLATAYNEQFF.

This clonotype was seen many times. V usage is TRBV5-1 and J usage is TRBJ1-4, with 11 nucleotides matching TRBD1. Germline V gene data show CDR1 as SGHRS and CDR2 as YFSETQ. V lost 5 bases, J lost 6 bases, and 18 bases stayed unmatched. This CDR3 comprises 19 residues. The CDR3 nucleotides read TGCGCCAGCAGGGGAATAGGATCCGGACAGGGGGCGCGTGATGAAAAACTGTTTTTT. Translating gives CASRGIGSGQGARDEKLFF.

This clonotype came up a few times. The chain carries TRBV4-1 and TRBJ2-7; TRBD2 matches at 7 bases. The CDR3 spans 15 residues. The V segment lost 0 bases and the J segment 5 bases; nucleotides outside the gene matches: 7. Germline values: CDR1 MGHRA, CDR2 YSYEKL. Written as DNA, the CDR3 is TGCGCCAGCAGCCAAGAACTGGGAGGGCTCGACGAGCAGTACTTC. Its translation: CASSQELGGLDEQYF.

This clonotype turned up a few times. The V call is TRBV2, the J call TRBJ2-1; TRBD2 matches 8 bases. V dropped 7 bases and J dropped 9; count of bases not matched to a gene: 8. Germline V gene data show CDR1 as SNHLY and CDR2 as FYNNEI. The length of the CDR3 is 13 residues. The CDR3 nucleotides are TGTGCCAGCAACCGACTAGCGCTGACTGAGCAGTTCTTC. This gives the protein CASNRLALTEQFF.

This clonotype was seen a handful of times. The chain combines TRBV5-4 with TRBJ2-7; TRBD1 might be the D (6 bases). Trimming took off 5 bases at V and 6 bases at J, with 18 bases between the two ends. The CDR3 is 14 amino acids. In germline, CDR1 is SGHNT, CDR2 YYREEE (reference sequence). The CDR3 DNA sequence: TGTGCCAGCAGGCGAGGGGACACCGGAATCGAGCAGTACGTC. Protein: CASRRGDTGIEQYV.

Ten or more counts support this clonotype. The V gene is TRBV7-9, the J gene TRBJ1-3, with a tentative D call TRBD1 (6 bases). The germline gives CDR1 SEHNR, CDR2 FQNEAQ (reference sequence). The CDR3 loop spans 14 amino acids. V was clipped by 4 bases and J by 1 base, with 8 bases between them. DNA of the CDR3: TGTGCCAGCAGCTACACAGGGTCTGGAAACACCATATATTTT. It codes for CASSYTGSGNTIYF.

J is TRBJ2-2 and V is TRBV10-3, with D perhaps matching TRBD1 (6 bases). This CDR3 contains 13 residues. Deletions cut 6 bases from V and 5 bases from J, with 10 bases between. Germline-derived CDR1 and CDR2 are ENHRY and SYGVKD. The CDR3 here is CAIRTGETGELFF. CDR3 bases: TGTGCCATCAGGACAGGCGAAACCGGGGAGCTGTTTTTT.

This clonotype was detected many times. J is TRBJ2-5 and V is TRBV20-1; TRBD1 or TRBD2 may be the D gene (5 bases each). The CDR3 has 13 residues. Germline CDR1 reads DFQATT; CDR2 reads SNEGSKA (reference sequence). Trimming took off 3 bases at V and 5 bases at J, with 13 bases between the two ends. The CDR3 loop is CSASRVWRETQYF. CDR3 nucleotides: TGCAGTGCTAGCAGGGTTTGGAGGGAGACCCAGTACTTC.

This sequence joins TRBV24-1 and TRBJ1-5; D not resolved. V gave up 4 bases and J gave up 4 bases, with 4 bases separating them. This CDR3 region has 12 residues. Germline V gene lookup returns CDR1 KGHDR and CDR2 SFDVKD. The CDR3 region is CATSEGNQPQHF. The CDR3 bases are TGTGCCACCAGTGAGGGTAATCAGCCCCAGCATTTT.